A selection of T cell receptor beta chains follows, all from one sample in a study of OX40 agonist ivuxolimab in advanced cancers. Sequencing used immunoSEQ multiplex PCR; TCRdb keeps in-frame clones, though not all of them. The repertoire consists of approximately 39,000 clones, with 80% to 90% occurring once and the leading ten covering about 43%. Source: CD4+ or CD8+ T cells sorted from blood, taken in a trial of the OX40 agonist ivuxolimab. The receptors originated from an adult with an advanced solid tumor such as melanoma, head and neck, liver or kidney cancer. CDR3s include the opening cysteine and the closing phenylalanine or tryptophan. A D gene is named only where the DNA matches it firmly. Rows may omit the clone size; those that give it use once, few, many or a size class.

j_call v_call clone_size d_call cdr3_aa cdr3_nt
TRBJ2-1 TRBV9 few NA CASSVEGGEQFF TGTGCCAGCAGCGTAGAAGGTGGCGAGCAGTTCTTC
TRBJ2-3 TRBV4-1 NA NA CASSQEGLAPDTQYF TGCGCCAGCAGCCAAGAGGGCCTAGCCCCAGATACGCAGTATTTT
TRBJ1-1 TRBV7-2 NA NA CASSPSAEAFF TGTGCCAGCAGCCCGTCAGCCGAAGCTTTCTTT
TRBJ2-7 TRBV27 once NA CASSLNRVYEQYF TGTGCCAGCAGTTTAAACAGGGTGTACGAGCAGTACTTC
TRBJ2-7 TRBV4-3 NA TRBD2 CASSQGSIGGALEQYF TGCGCCAGCAGCCAAGGGAGCATCGGGGGGGCCCTCGAGCAGTACTTC
TRBJ2-7 TRBV27 once NA CASSFGTSYEQYF TGTGCCAGCAGTTTTGGGACCTCCTACGAGCAGTACTTC
TRBJ2-2 TRBV6-5 NA TRBD2 CASSYYSGGPELFF TGTGCCAGCAGTTACTATAGCGGGGGGCCCGAGCTGTTTTTT
TRBJ1-2 TRBV30 NA NA CAWSVGGENGYTF TGTGCCTGGAGTGTAGGGGGAGAGAATGGCTACACCTTC
TRBJ1-1 TRBV28 NA NA CASSLLGGRNTEAFF TGTGCCAGCAGTTTACTGGGGGGCAGGAACACTGAAGCTTTCTTT
TRBJ2-5 TRBV7-6 NA NA CASSASPGLSETQYF TGTGCCAGCAGCGCGTCCCCGGGACTCTCAGAGACCCAGTACTTC
TRBJ1-1 TRBV5-1 NA NA CASSWGTEAFF TGCGCCAGCAGCTGGGGTACTGAAGCTTTCTTT
TRBJ2-1 TRBV9 few NA CASTTTDLSYNEQFF TGTGCCAGCACCACCACAGACCTCTCCTACAATGAGCAGTTCTTC
TRBJ2-7 TRBV5-5 NA NA CASSSNTGNYEQYF TGTGCCAGCAGCTCCAACACGGGAAATTACGAGCAGTACTTC
TRBJ2-1 TRBV27 NA TRBD2 CASSLSILAGYNEQFF TGTGCCAGCAGTTTATCGATCCTAGCGGGGTACAATGAGCAGTTCTTC
TRBJ1-1 TRBV10-3 NA NA CATSLGTEAFF TGTGCCACATCCTTGGGTACTGAAGCTTTCTTT
TRBJ1-1 TRBV4-1 NA TRBD1 CASSQDDREVTEAFF TGCGCCAGCAGCCAAGATGACAGGGAAGTCACTGAAGCTTTCTTT
TRBJ1-1 TRBV7-2 NA NA CASSGGENTEAFF TGTGCCAGCAGCGGGGGAGAGAACACTGAAGCTTTCTTT
TRBJ2-1 TRBV18 NA NA CASSAAPGRFQDNEQFF TGTGCCAGCTCCGCCGCGCCAGGGCGATTCCAAGACAATGAGCAGTTCTTC
TRBJ2-1 TRBV4-1 few NA CASSQDPSFGDEQFF TGCGCCAGCAGCCAAGATCCCTCATTCGGAGATGAGCAGTTCTTC
TRBJ1-1 TRBV2 NA TRBD1 CASRDRGSTEAFF TGTGCCAGCAGGGACAGGGGGAGTACTGAAGCTTTCTTT